Shown below are 25 T cell receptor beta chains from a single sample sequenced in a study of blood T cell repertoires in COVID-19. The assay was immunoSEQ multiplex PCR, and TCRdb's table has in-frame clones only and misses some. The data contain some 210,000 clones, 89% of them singletons. The sample consisted of peripheral blood. The receptors were sampled from a woman between 35 and 50 years old with acute or convalescent COVID-19.

The chain has TRBV25-1 and TRBJ1-5; possibly TRBD1 for D (5 bases). Trimming removed 3 bases from V and 4 bases from J, with 10 bases in between. This CDR3 region has 14 residues. CDR1 is MGHDK, CDR2 SYGVNS, per germline. The CDR3 nucleotides are TGTGCCAGCAGTGATGTAGGGGCTAATCAGCCCCAGCATTTT. It codes for CASSDVGANQPQHF.

The J gene is TRBJ1-5, the V gene TRBV27; TRBD1 aligns across 12 bases. The CDR3 has 16 amino acids. CDR1 MNHEY and CDR2 SMNVEV come from the germline V gene (reference sequence). CDR3 amino acids: CGSRPTGTGGHQPQHF. The CDR3 DNA reads as TGTGGATCCCGACCTACCGGGACAGGGGGCCATCAGCCCCAGCATTTT.

The rearrangement uses TRBV2 and TRBJ2-3; TRBD2 agrees at 11 bases. This CDR3 has 18 residues. Losses at the gene ends were 6 bases for V and 5 bases for J; bases not matched to a gene: 16. Per the germline V gene, CDR1 is SNHLY and CDR2 is FYNNEI. The CDR3 nucleotides are TGTGCCAGCAGAAGTAGCGGGGGGGCCTTAAAGCTAGTAGATACGCAGTATTTT. Translation: CASRSSGGALKLVDTQYF.

This clone has just one count. CDR3 sequence (DNA): TGTGCCAGTAGCAAGGGACAGGGGGTGGTCACTGAAGCTTTCTTT. It encodes CASSKGQGVVTEAFF. This sequence joins TRBV19 and TRBJ1-1, with 11 bases matching TRBD1. Trimming removed 6 bases from V and 4 bases from J; junction bases left unmatched: 7. The germline gives CDR1 LNHDA, CDR2 SQIVND (reference sequence). This CDR3 is 15 amino acids long.

V and J are TRBV7-3 and TRBJ1-2; a weak D match, TRBD1 (6 bases). This CDR3 is 13 amino acids long. V lost 5 bases to trimming and J lost 6 bases, with 13 bases between them. Germline loops: CDR1 SGHTA, CDR2 FQGTGA. CDR3 coding DNA: TGTGCCAGCAGCGTACACAGGGATGATGGCTACACCTTC. Residues: CASSVHRDDGYTF.

Remarks on this clone: Other DNA sequences in the sample encode the same CDR3. The chain couples TRBV5-1 to TRBJ2-2, with D perhaps matching TRBD1 (6 bases). This CDR3 has 14 residues. The germline V gene encodes CDR1 SGHRS and CDR2 YFSETQ. V was shortened by 1 base and J by 4 bases, with 8 bases between the two germline ends. The CDR3 region is CASSLTGSTGELFF. In nucleotides, the CDR3 is TGCGCCAGCAGCTTGACAGGGAGCACCGGGGAGCTGTTTTTT.

The rearrangement joins TRBV27 to TRBJ1-5; a weak D match, TRBD1 (5 bases). Looked up from germline, CDR1 is MNHEY and CDR2 is SMNVEV (reference sequence). The V end lost 6 bases, the J end lost 0 bases, and 12 bases lay between the germline ends. The CDR3 spans 15 residues. Written as DNA, the CDR3 is TGTGCCAGCAGACCTCTCCAGGGTAGCAATCAGCCCCAGCATTTT. This codes for CASRPLQGSNQPQHF.

The V gene is TRBV5-1, the J gene TRBJ2-1, with 9 bases that match TRBD1. The CDR3 consists of 21 residues. With V trimmed by 4 bases and J by 1 base, 21 bases remained unmatched. CDR1 is SGHRS, CDR2 YFSETQ, per germline. The CDR3 region is CASSKPDRGKTHLGSYNEQFF. The CDR3 DNA reads TGCGCCAGCAGCAAGCCGGACAGGGGTAAGACCCACCTGGGGTCCTACAATGAGCAGTTCTTC.

The J gene is TRBJ2-3, the V gene TRBV6-5; tentative D call: TRBD2 (5 bases). Germline V gives CDR1 MNHEY, CDR2 SVGAGI. The CDR3 is 13 residues long. V lost 6 bases, J lost 4 bases, and 11 bases lay in between. CDR3 coding DNA: TGTGCCAGCAGCCCGACCGGGGCAGATACGCAGTATTTT. Translation gives CASSPTGADTQYF.

CDR3 nucleotide sequence: TGTGCCAGCAGCCCCGGGACAGGGGGCTCTGAAGCTTTCTTT. This sequence encodes CASSPGTGGSEAFF. The chain is built from TRBV14 and TRBJ1-1; 12 bases match TRBD1. The CDR3 length is 14 residues. Trimming cost V 4 bases and J 6 bases; bases outside gene matches: 3. Germline V lookup: CDR1 SGHDN, CDR2 FVKESK.

V is TRBV28 and J is TRBJ1-4, with D uncertain. Germline CDR1 reads MDHEN; CDR2 reads SYDVKM. V was trimmed by 7 bases and J by 1 base, leaving 7 bases between them. The CDR3 has 13 residues. The chain's CDR3 is CASTRGTNEKLFF. Written as DNA, the CDR3 is TGTGCCAGCACTAGAGGAACTAATGAAAAACTGTTTTTT.

This chain links TRBV5-5 with TRBJ2-7, with D possibly being TRBD1 (5 bases). CDR1 is SGHKS, CDR2 YYEKEE, per germline (reference sequence). V shed 1 base and J shed 5 bases, with 10 bases lying between them. The CDR3 runs 13 residues. CDR3 DNA: TGTGCCAGCAGCTTGTTTGACAGAAACGAGCAGTACGTC. Protein sequence: CASSLFDRNEQYV.

This rearrangement joins TRBV19 to TRBJ2-1; possibly TRBD2 for D (7 bases). Per the germline V gene, CDR1 is LNHDA and CDR2 is SQIVND (reference sequence). V lost 3 bases to trimming and J lost 5 bases, with 26 bases between them. The CDR3 has 19 amino acids. CDR3 coding DNA: TGTGCCAGTAGTATCGGGGGGTGGGCCGGGGGCCCAGGGAACAATGAGCAGTTCTTC. Protein product: CASSIGGWAGGPGNNEQFF.

The rearrangement joins TRBV5-1 to TRBJ2-1; D is unclear. Germline V CDR1 and CDR2: SGHRS, YFSETQ. CDR3 length: 14 residues. Trimming shortened V by 6 bases and J by 5 bases, and 15 bases separated the two germline ends. The CDR3 coding sequence is TGCGCCAGCAACTTACAGCCATCAAACAATGAGCAGTTCTTC. It codes for CASNLQPSNNEQFF.

This clone was seen only once. The rearrangement links TRBV6-5 to TRBJ2-5; D unclear. Trimming took 5 bases from V and 2 from J, leaving 6 bases between them. The germline gives CDR1 MNHEY, CDR2 SVGAGI. The CDR3 has 12 amino acids. The CDR3 reads CASSKLQETQYF. The DNA for the CDR3 is TGTGCCAGCAGTAAATTACAAGAGACCCAGTACTTC.

The chain has TRBV2 and TRBJ1-3, with D perhaps TRBD1 (5 bases). The CDR3 runs 19 residues. Per the germline V gene, CDR1 is SNHLY and CDR2 is FYNNEI. The V gene lost 4 bases and the J gene lost 2 bases, with 24 bases spanning the gap. CDR3 sequence: CASSGTDGPNQGPGNTIYF. CDR3 nucleotides: TGTGCCAGCAGTGGTACGGACGGGCCTAACCAGGGCCCTGGAAACACCATATATTTT.

This sequence joins TRBV12-5 and TRBJ2-1, with TRBD2 matching 8 bases. Germline CDR1 reads LGHNT; CDR2 reads FRNRAP. The CDR3 runs to 15 residues. V trimming: 1 base; J trimming: 4 bases; junction bases outside the gene matches: 3. The CDR3 region is CASGLGLAGYNEQFF. DNA of the CDR3: TGTGCTAGTGGTTTGGGGTTAGCGGGGTACAATGAGCAGTTCTTC.

This clone was recorded once. V usage is TRBV27 and J usage is TRBJ2-2; D is perhaps TRBD2 (5 bases). The length of the CDR3 is 14 residues. V lost 5 bases and J lost 4, with 11 bases in between. Germline CDR1 MNHEY, CDR2 SMNVEV (reference sequence). Here the CDR3 DNA reads TGTGCCAGCAGTCCGGACGGACTCACCGGGGAGCTGTTTTTT. It specifies CASSPDGLTGELFF.

This chain joins TRBV3-1 (or the pseudogene TRBV3-2) and TRBJ2-1; 9 bases agree with TRBD2. Looked up from germline, CDR1 is LGHDT and CDR2 is YNNKEL (reference sequence). Losses at the gene ends were 2 bases for V and 4 bases for J; bases not matched to a gene: 6. The CDR3 runs 16 residues. The CDR3 region has the DNA TGTGCCAGCAGCCAATCTAGCGGGGCTATTTACAATGAGCAGTTCTTC. Amino acid sequence: CASSQSSGAIYNEQFF.

As concerns this clone: The junction and the germline gene differ at one end; a read error may be behind it. The rearrangement joins TRBV10-2 to TRBJ2-3, with TRBD2 identical over 7 bases. The CDR3 loop spans 14 amino acids. CDR1 is WSHSY and CDR2 is SAAADI in the germline V gene. The DNA of the CDR3 is TGCGCCAGCAGTGTCGCGACTAGCAAAGATACGCAGTATTTT. This encodes CASSVATSKDTQYF.

The chain carries TRBV5-1 and TRBJ2-3, with D unresolved. The germline V and J ends were trimmed by 7 bases and 4 bases, with 10 bases remaining between them. The CDR3 is made up of 12 amino acids. The germline CDR1 and CDR2 sequences are SGHRS and YFSETQ. The CDR3 spells CASFSPADTQYF. Here the CDR3 DNA reads TGCGCCAGCTTCTCCCCTGCAGATACGCAGTATTTT.

The chain links TRBV7-3 to TRBJ1-1, with D unresolved. CDR3 length: 13 amino acids. Deletions cut 5 bases from V and 5 bases from J, with 12 bases between. The germline CDR1 and CDR2 sequences are SGHTA and FQGTGA. The CDR3 loop is CASSRQGGTEAFF. CDR3 DNA sequence: TGTGCCAGCAGCCGACAAGGTGGGACTGAAGCTTTCTTT. Looking up the rest from reference TRBV7-3 and TRBJ1-1 gives the full variable domain: GAGVSQTPSNKVTEKGKYVELRCDPISGHTALYWYRQSLGQGPEFLIYFQGTGAADDSGLPNDRFFAVRPEGSVSTLKIQRTERGDSAVYLCASSRQGGTEAFFGQGTRLTVV.

The chain links TRBV10-3 to TRBJ1-6, with D possibly matching TRBD1 (5 bases). The V gene's germline CDR1 is ENHRY and CDR2 SYGVKD. This CDR3 contains 15 residues. V was clipped by 0 bases and J by 9 bases, with 12 bases between them. CDR3 DNA: TGTGCCATCAGTGAGTCAAGCAGGGATGGTTCACCCCTCCACTTT. Residues: CAISESSRDGSPLHF.

This clone showed up just a few times. V is TRBV29-1 and J is TRBJ1-2; possibly TRBD1 for D (5 bases). Trimming left V 3 bases short and J 8 bases short, with 16 bases between. The CDR3 contains 13 residues. Germline CDR1 reads SQVTM; CDR2 reads ANQGSEA. DNA of the CDR3: TGCAGCGTTGAGTGGGGCGAGCTCGAGGGCTACACCTTC. It is translated as CSVEWGELEGYTF.

The chain has TRBV3-1 (or the pseudogene TRBV3-2) and TRBJ1-5; perhaps TRBD1 as D (6 bases). From germline, CDR1 is LGHDT and CDR2 YNNKEL (reference sequence). The CDR3 length is 17 residues. V was shortened by 2 bases and J by 2 bases, with 16 bases between the two germline ends. CDR3 sequence (DNA): TGTGCCAGCAGCCAATCATTAGGACAGTTGGGCAATCAGCCCCAGCATTTT. The encoded protein is CASSQSLGQLGNQPQHF.